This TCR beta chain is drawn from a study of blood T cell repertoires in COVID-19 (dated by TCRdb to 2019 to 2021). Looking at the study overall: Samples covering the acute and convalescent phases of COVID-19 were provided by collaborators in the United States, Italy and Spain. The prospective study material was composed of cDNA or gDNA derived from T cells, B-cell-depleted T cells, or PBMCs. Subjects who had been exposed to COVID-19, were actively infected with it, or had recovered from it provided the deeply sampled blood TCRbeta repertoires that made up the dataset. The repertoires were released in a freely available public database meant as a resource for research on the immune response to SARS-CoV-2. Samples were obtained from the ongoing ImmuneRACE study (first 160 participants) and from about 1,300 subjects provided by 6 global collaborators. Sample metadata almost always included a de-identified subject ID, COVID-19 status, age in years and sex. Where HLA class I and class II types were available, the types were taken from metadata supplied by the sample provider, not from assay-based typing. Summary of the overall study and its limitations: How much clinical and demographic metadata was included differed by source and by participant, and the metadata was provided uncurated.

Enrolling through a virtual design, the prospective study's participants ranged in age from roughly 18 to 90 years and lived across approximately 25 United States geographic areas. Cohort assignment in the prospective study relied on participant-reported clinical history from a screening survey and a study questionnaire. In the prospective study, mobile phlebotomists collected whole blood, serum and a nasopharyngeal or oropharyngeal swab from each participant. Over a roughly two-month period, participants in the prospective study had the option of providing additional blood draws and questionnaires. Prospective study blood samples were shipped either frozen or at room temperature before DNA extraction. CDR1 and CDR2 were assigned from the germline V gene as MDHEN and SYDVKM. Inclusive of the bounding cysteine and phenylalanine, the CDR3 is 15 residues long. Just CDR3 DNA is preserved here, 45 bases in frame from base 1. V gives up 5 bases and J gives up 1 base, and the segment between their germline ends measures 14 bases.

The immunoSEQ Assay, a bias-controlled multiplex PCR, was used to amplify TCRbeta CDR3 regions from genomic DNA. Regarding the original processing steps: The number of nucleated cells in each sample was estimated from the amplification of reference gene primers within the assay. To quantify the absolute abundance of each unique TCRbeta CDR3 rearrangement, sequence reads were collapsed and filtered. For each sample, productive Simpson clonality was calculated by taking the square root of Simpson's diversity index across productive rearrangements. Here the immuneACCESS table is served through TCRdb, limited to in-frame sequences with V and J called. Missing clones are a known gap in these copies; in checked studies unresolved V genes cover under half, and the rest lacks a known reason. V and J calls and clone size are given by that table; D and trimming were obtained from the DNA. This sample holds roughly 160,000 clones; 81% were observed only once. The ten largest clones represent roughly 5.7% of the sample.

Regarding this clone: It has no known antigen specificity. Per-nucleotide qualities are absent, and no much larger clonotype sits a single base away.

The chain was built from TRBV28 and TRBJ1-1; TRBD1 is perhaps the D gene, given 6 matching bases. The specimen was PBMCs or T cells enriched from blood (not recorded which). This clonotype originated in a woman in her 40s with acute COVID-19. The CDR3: CASSISQGRNTEAFF. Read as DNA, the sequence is TGTGCCAGCAGTATCTCACAGGGTAGGAACACTGAAGCTTTCTTT.